This TCR beta chain was obtained from a study of T cell responses to AZD1222 COVID-19 vaccine. Study findings and constraints: Two AZD1222 administrations were followed by greater Spike-specific TCR breadth and depth.

Worth noting for this clone: Its antigen is as yet unknown.

The CDR3 contains 15 residues. Germline V gene sequence: CDR1 MNHEY, CDR2 SVGAGI. V shed 4 bases and J 0 bases; nucleotides not matched to a gene: 4. Profiled with immunoSEQ multiplex PCR; TCRdb holds only in-frame clones, not every one. This table has roughly 180,000 clones, 90% appearing once. The sample was peripheral blood, taken on day 0 of AZD1222 vaccination. The chain is built from TRBV6-5 and TRBJ1-2, with TRBD1 identical over 8 bases. The source of this sequence is an adult in good health. CDR3 loop: CASSSDRGSNYGYTF. The CDR3, as DNA: TGTGCCAGCAGTTCCGACAGGGGTTCTAACTATGGCTACACCTTC.